This T cell receptor beta chain is from a study of T cell responses to AZD1222 COVID-19 vaccine. The V and J ends lost 3 bases and 4 bases respectively, with 15 bases between them. CDR1 and CDR2 from the germline V gene are SQVTM and ANQGSEA. CDR3 length equals 14 residues. General study findings and limits: Baseline antibody screening turned up just a handful of seropositive AZD1222 recipients. It was only after the peak T cell response that any repertoires were sampled. Vaccine-associated CD4 TCRs spanned spike, dominant at 160-218 and 743-854.

Clones were sequenced by immunoSEQ multiplex PCR, and TCRdb holds only the in-frame ones, with some missing. Here the sample spans about 220,000 clones, roughly 91% being singletons. Comments on this clone: Its antigen is undetermined.

This clonotype was obtained from an adult in good health. This chain joins TRBV29-1 and TRBJ1-2; D is uncertain. The source material was peripheral blood, sampled on day 0 of MenACWY control vaccination. This CDR3 is CSVDPGPGFYGYTF. The DNA of the CDR3 is TGCAGCGTTGATCCGGGTCCGGGATTCTATGGCTACACCTTC.